The next 5 T cell receptor beta chains were all read from a single sample in a study of identical twins. TCRdb re-called the 5' RACE reads with MiXCR, one entry per CDR3 protein. The sample comprises some 500,000 distinct CDR3 sequences, 14% of which are singletons, and over 0.5% rests with the top ten. Separately, the same data were catalogued under a study of yellow fever vaccine responses in identical twins.

The sequenced material came from CD4+ T cells sorted from blood. The receptor set was obtained from a woman between 18 and 29 years old in good health.

The chain is built from TRBV10-3 and TRBJ2-2; TRBD1 or TRBD2 may be the D gene (5 bases each). Looked up from germline, CDR1 is ENHRY and CDR2 is SYGVKD. V lost 2 bases, J lost 3 bases, and 10 bases lay in between. CDR3 size: 15 residues. The CDR3 sequence is CAISELGVDTGELFF. The CDR3 nucleotides are TGTGCCATCAGTGAGCTGGGGGTAGACACCGGGGAGCTGTTTTTT.

In this sample, this clonotype turned up a few times. This sequence joins TRBV14 and TRBJ2-3, with D maybe TRBD2 (6 bases). The V gene's germline CDR1 is SGHDN and CDR2 FVKESK. The CDR3 spans 17 residues. With 4 bases removed from V and 2 bases from J, the gap between germline ends came to 19 bases. This CDR3 reads CASSRTTGLANTDTQYF. CDR3 in DNA: TGTGCCAGCAGCCGGACTACGGGACTCGCAAACACAGATACGCAGTATTTT.

This clonotype showed up just a few times. Written as DNA, the CDR3 is TGTGCCAGCAGTCCCCCAGGGAACGCAGATACGCAGTATTTT. This encodes CASSPPGNADTQYF. This chain uses TRBV6-1 with TRBJ2-3, with D perhaps matching TRBD1 (5 bases). V dropped 5 bases and J dropped 4 bases, with 13 bases sitting between them. This CDR3 comprises 14 residues. Looked up from germline, CDR1 is MNHNS and CDR2 is SASEGT.

CDR3 residues: CASSLTGGPLHYEQYF. The CDR3 DNA follows: TGTGCCAGCAGCTTAACAGGGGGCCCTTTACACTACGAGCAGTACTTC. The chain employs TRBV7-2 and TRBJ2-7, with 9 bases aligning to TRBD1. Germline V gives CDR1 SGHTA, CDR2 FQGNSA. The CDR3 extends over 16 amino acids. Germline trimming cut 2 bases from V and 3 bases from J; bases unmatched to any gene: 8.

This clonotype was seen many times. V is TRBV10-3 and J is TRBJ1-2, with 8 bases fitting TRBD1. CDR3 size: 14 residues. The V gene end was trimmed by 5 bases and the J gene end by 4 bases; junction bases not matched to a gene: 6. Per the germline V gene, CDR1 is ENHRY and CDR2 is SYGVKD. CDR3 loop: CAISQGAPSYGYTF. Written as DNA, the CDR3 is TGTGCCATCAGTCAGGGGGCCCCCTCCTATGGCTACACCTTC.